A single sample is the source of the 10 T cell receptor beta chains below, sequenced in a study of cytomegalovirus exposure and HLA in healthy donors. PCR amplification relied on 60 Vbeta primers (plus 13 Jbeta primers). Sequenced by immunoSEQ multiplex PCR; TCRdb stores in-frame clones only, minus some. This table holds fewer than 250,000 clones, about 75% found once. The sample taken for sequencing was PBMCs. The receptors originated from a male donor in good health and CMV-seronegative.

This sequence joins TRBV4-3 and TRBJ1-6, with 8 bases identical to TRBD1. Germline-derived CDR1 and CDR2 are LGHNA and YSLEER. The CDR3 extends over 15 amino acids. Trimming removed 3 bases from V and 7 bases from J; junction bases left unmatched: 5. CDR3 DNA: TGCGCCAGCAGCCAGGCCGGGACAGGCAATTCACCCCTCCACTTT. Translated: CASSQAGTGNSPLHF.

V usage is TRBV28 and J usage is TRBJ2-2, with D unresolved. The CDR3 spans 15 residues. Per the germline V gene, CDR1 is MDHEN and CDR2 is SYDVKM. V was cut by 6 bases and J by 6 bases, with 17 bases left in between. CDR3 region: CASRTAPFEAGELFF. The CDR3, as DNA: TGTGCCAGCAGAACCGCCCCCTTCGAGGCCGGGGAGCTGTTTTTT.

The V call is TRBV18, the J call TRBJ2-3; D perhaps matches TRBD2 (5 bases). The length of the CDR3 is 14 residues. Germline loops: CDR1 KGHSH, CDR2 LQKENI. V lost 3 bases and J 5 bases, leaving 12 bases between the germline ends. In DNA form, the CDR3 reads TGTGCCAGCTCACCCGAACTAGATCAAGATACGCAGTATTTT. It translates to CASSPELDQDTQYF.

The chain uses TRBV19 and TRBJ2-7; 12 nucleotides align to TRBD2. Germline V gene sequence: CDR1 LNHDA, CDR2 SQIVND (reference sequence). The CDR3 contains 16 residues. V gave up 3 bases and J gave up 2 bases; unmatched junction bases: 5. CDR3 in amino acids: CASSIQLAGGTYEQYF. CDR3 sequence (DNA): TGTGCCAGTAGTATCCAACTAGCGGGAGGTACCTACGAGCAGTACTTC.

This sequence joins TRBV27 and TRBJ2-1; a possible D gene is TRBD2 (7 bases). Germline V gene lookup returns CDR1 MNHEY and CDR2 SMNVEV (reference sequence). The V gene lost 3 bases and the J gene lost 6 bases, with 18 bases spanning the gap. This CDR3 comprises 16 residues. The CDR3 protein is CASSLLTGGHSNEQFF. The CDR3 bases are TGTGCCAGCAGTTTGTTGACGGGGGGCCACAGCAATGAGCAGTTCTTC.

This sequence joins TRBV5-1 and TRBJ2-5, with 8 bases that match TRBD2. The CDR3 is 15 residues long. V trimming: 3 bases; J trimming: 5 bases; junction bases outside the gene matches: 9. CDR1 and CDR2 from the germline V gene are SGHRS and YFSETQ. Here the CDR3 reads CASSWVVAGRETQYF. CDR3 DNA sequence: TGCGCCAGCAGCTGGGTCGTAGCGGGAAGGGAGACCCAGTACTTC.

This clone was counted a few times. The chain recombines TRBV5-4 with TRBJ1-2, with a tentative D call TRBD1 (5 bases). The CDR3 totals 15 residues. The germline CDR1 and CDR2 sequences are SGHNT and YYREEE (reference sequence). Trimming removed 5 bases from V and 3 bases from J, with 17 bases in between. The DNA for the CDR3 is TGTGCCAGCAGAAGGAAAGGCGACAGTGACTATGGCTACACCTTC. Its translation is CASRRKGDSDYGYTF.

This clone was recorded only once. The CDR3 bases are TGCAGCGTTGAGGGGAAGAGGGAGGGTCCCTACGAGCAGTACTTC. It specifies CSVEGKREGPYEQYF. The chain is built from TRBV29-1 and TRBJ2-7; 7 positions agree with TRBD2. CDR1 is SQVTM, CDR2 ANQGSEA, per germline. CDR3 length: 15 residues. V trimming: 3 bases; J trimming: 2 bases; junction bases outside the gene matches: 10.

This clone was found once. This chain uses TRBV25-1 with TRBJ2-4, with a weak D call TRBD2 (6 bases). The CDR3 length is 16 residues. Germline CDR1 and CDR2: MGHDK and SYGVNS. The ends were cut back, 7 bases at V and 0 bases at J, with 16 bases in the middle. CDR3 loop: CASKAGGLLAKNIQYF. Here the CDR3 DNA reads TGTGCCAGCAAAGCTGGGGGGTTACTAGCCAAAAACATTCAGTACTTC.

This clone was picked up a small number of times. The V and J genes are TRBV11-3 and TRBJ2-2, with a tentative D call TRBD1 (7 bases). Trimming left V 4 bases short and J 1 base short, with 13 bases between. The germline gives CDR1 SGHNT, CDR2 YENEEA. The CDR3 covers 16 residues. This CDR3 reads CASSSRQGLNTGELFF. The CDR3 DNA is TGTGCCAGCAGCTCCCGACAGGGACTGAACACCGGGGAGCTGTTTTTT.